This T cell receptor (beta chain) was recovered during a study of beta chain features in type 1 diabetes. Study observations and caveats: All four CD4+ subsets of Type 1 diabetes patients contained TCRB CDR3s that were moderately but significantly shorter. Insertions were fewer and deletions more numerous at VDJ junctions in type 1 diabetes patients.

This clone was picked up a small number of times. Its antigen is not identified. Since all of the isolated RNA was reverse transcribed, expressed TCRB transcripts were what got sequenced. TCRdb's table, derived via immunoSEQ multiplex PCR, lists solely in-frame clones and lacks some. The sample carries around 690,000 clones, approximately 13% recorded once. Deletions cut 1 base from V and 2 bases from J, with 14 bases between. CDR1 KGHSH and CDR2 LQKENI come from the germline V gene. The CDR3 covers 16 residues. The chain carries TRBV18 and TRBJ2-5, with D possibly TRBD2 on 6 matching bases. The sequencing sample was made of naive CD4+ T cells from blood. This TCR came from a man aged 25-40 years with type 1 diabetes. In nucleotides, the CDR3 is TGTGCCAGCTCACCACGGGGCGGGGACTGGCAAGAGACCCAGTACTTC. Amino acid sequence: CASSPRGGDWQETQYF.